This record looks at one T cell receptor beta chain sequence and its context. The antigen is unknown. Unique molecular identifiers were linked by the library to individual cDNA molecules. MiXCR, run by TCRdb on the RACE reads, gives a single entry per CDR3 protein. Seen here are more than 90,000 distinct CDR3 sequences, about an eighth observed once, and the top ten hold approximately 3.3%. The length of the CDR3 is 14 residues. Trimming cost V 8 bases and J 6 bases, with 19 bases left between them. The source of the sample is a study of human T cells and chemical hapten exposure. Points from the study as a whole: Expanded TCRs were compared with controls, and the expanded TCRs formed significantly more large CDR3 similarity clusters.

Indicated time point: patch test 2, 6 weeks after DPC sensitization. The treatment was: therapeutic diphenylcyclopropenone sensitization with weekly scalp DPC. Donors, patients with alopecia ranging from 18 to 70 years old and judged suitable for DPC, provided samples. This clonotype was obtained from a woman in her 40s with alopecia areata. Some clones in this sample may be carry-over from other donors' samples. The J gene is TRBJ1-1, the V gene TRBV12-3 or TRBV12-4, with D possibly TRBD1 on 6 matching bases. The source material was whole blood, sampled in connection with sensitization to the hapten diphenylcyclopropenone (DPC). CDR3 coding DNA: TGTGCCAGCGGTCCGACCGGGGGCGCGGCTGAAGCTTTCTTT. Its translation is CASGPTGGAAEAFF.